This T cell receptor (beta chain) is from a study of cytomegalovirus exposure and HLA in healthy donors. Findings of the study overall: A reported reduction in N-insertions relative to the 666-donor mean was seen in an Asian-associated ancestry cluster in a later analysis. It was shown in a later analysis that HLA-associated TCR beta chains were more clonally expanded than other, equally common chains.

PCR employed 60 Vbeta and 13 Jbeta primers. Clones were read by immunoSEQ multiplex PCR, and TCRdb kept only the in-frame ones, dropping some. There are approximately 50,000 clones in the sample, with around 2.2% held by the top ten. Notes on this clone: Its specificity is unknown.

V shed 3 bases and J 1 base; nucleotides not matched to a gene: 5. The V gene's germline CDR1 is KGHSH and CDR2 LQKENI. The CDR3 length is 16 residues. The sequenced sample was PBMCs. This chain uses TRBV18 with TRBJ2-5, with 10 bases identical to TRBD2. This receptor was taken from a woman between 40 and 55 years old in good health and CMV-seronegative. The CDR3 loop is CASSPDKRGGQETQYF. The CDR3 DNA follows: TGTGCCAGCTCACCGGATAAGCGGGGGGGCCAAGAGACCCAGTACTTC.